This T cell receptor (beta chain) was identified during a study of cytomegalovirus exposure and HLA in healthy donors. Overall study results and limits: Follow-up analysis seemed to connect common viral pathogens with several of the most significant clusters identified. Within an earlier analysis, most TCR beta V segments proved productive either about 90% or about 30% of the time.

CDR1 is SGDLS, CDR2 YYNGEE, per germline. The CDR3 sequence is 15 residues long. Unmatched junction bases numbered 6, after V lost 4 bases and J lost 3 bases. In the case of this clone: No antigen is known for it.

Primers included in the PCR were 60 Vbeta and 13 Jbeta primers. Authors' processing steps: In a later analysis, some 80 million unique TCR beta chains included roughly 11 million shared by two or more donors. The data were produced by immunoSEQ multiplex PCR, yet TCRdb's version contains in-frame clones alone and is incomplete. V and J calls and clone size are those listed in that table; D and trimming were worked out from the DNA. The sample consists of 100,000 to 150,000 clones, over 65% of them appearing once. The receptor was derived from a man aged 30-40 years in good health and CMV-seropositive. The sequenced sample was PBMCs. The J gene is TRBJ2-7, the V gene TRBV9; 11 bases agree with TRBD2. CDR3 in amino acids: CASSPGLAGLYEQYF. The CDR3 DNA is TGTGCCAGCAGCCCTGGACTAGCGGGCCTCTACGAGCAGTACTTC.